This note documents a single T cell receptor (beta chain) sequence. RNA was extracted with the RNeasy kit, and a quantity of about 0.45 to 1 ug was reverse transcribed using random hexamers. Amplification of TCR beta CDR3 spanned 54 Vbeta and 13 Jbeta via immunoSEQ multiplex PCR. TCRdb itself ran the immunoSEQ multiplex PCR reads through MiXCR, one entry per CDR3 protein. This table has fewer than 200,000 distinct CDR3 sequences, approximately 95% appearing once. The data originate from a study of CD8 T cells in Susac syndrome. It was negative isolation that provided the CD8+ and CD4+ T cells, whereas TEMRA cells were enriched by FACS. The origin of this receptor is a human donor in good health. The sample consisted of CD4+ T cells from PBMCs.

The CDR3 reads CASSQDVAGAETQYF. CDR3 sequence (DNA): TGTGCCAGCAGCCAAGATGTAGCCGGCGCGGAGACCCAGTACTTC. The genes are TRBV4-2 and TRBJ2-5; D is unresolved. Germline V lookup: CDR1 LGHNA, CDR2 YNFKEQ. The length of the CDR3 is 15 residues. Trimming pared 0 bases from V and 5 bases from J, leaving 13 bases between.